Each of the 27 T cell receptor beta chains below was sequenced from the same sample in a study of blood T cell repertoires in COVID-19. The method was immunoSEQ multiplex PCR; TCRdb's version includes in-frame clones alone and lacks a portion of them. The table has about 63,000 clones, roughly three quarters seen once. The material sequenced was peripheral blood. Receptor source: a woman older than 75 with acute or convalescent COVID-19.

This rearrangement joins TRBV29-1 to TRBJ2-1; TRBD2 aligns across 9 bases. The CDR3 is made up of 16 amino acids. Unmatched junction bases numbered 10, after V lost 0 bases and J lost 7 bases. Germline V gives CDR1 SQVTM, CDR2 ANQGSEA. The CDR3 protein is CSVEEFGTSRVNEQFF. The CDR3 region has the DNA TGCAGCGTTGAAGAGTTTGGGACTAGCAGGGTAAATGAGCAGTTCTTC.

This chain links TRBV3-1 (or the pseudogene TRBV3-2) with TRBJ2-1; the D gene is possibly TRBD2 (6 bases). Trimming pared 3 bases from V and 15 bases from J, leaving 18 bases between. Germline assignment: CDR1 LGHDT and CDR2 YNNKEL (reference sequence). The CDR3 covers 13 residues. The CDR3 DNA sequence: TGTGCCAGCAGCCACACTGACCTAGCGCATCTGTTCTTC. Protein: CASSHTDLAHLFF.

V and J are TRBV6-2 or TRBV6-3 and TRBJ1-4; 11 bases match TRBD1. CDR1 and CDR2 (germline): MNHEY, SVGEGT. The CDR3 runs 18 residues. V was clipped by 6 bases and J by 3 bases; unmatched bases: 12. CDR3 nucleotide sequence: TGTGCCAGCAGCTCACCCGGGACAGGGGGGGTATCTAATGAAAAACTGTTTTTT. This codes for CASSSPGTGGVSNEKLFF.

The V and J genes are TRBV6-2 or TRBV6-3 and TRBJ1-5, with TRBD1 matching over 9 bases. V lost 0 bases, J lost 4 bases, and 1 base stayed unmatched. Germline V gene data show CDR1 as MNHEY and CDR2 as SVGEGT. CDR3 length equals 15 residues. The CDR3 coding sequence is TGTGCCAGCAGTTACTCCGGACAGGGGAATCAGCCCCAGCATTTT. This codes for CASSYSGQGNQPQHF.

A note on this clone: Other DNA sequences in this specimen translate into the identical CDR3. CDR3 in amino acids: CASRRAGLGAKSSGNTIYF. Here the CDR3 DNA reads TGTGCCAGCAGGCGGGCGGGACTTGGGGCTAAATCTTCTGGAAACACCATATATTTT. The chain joins TRBV27 to TRBJ1-3; a possible D gene is TRBD1 (5 bases). Between the trimmed V and J ends, which lost 6 bases and 1 base, there was a span of 25 bases. This CDR3 region has 19 residues. The germline V gene encodes CDR1 MNHEY and CDR2 SMNVEV (reference sequence).

This chain links TRBV27 with TRBJ1-4; no clear D. The CDR3 totals 13 residues. V was pared by 5 bases and J by 8 bases, with 12 bases between. Germline V gene lookup returns CDR1 MNHEY and CDR2 SMNVEV (reference sequence). CDR3 residues: CASSITQQEKLFF. In DNA form, the CDR3 reads TGTGCCAGCAGTATCACACAACAGGAAAAACTGTTTTTT.

This clone occurred many times. The chain links TRBV2 to TRBJ1-6; 9 bases align to TRBD1. The CDR3 is 15 amino acids. Per the germline V gene, CDR1 is SNHLY and CDR2 is FYNNEI. Trimming cost V 3 bases and J 9 bases; bases outside gene matches: 6. CDR3 DNA sequence: TGTGCCAGCAGTGAGAGGGGGACAGGGTTTTCACCCCTCCACTTT. It yields the protein CASSERGTGFSPLHF.

The chain links TRBV5-6 to TRBJ2-5; D unresolved. From germline, CDR1 is SGHDT and CDR2 YYEEEE. The V end was cut by 1 base, the J end by 3 bases, with 7 bases between. CDR3 length equals 13 residues. The CDR3 loop is CASSLSGEETQYF. CDR3 DNA: TGTGCCAGCAGCTTGTCCGGTGAAGAGACCCAGTACTTC.

The chain is built from TRBV7-2 and TRBJ2-7, with 8 nucleotides matching TRBD1. Germline V gene sequence: CDR1 SGHTA, CDR2 FQGNSA. The CDR3 totals 16 residues. The junction had 9 bases not matched to a gene; V was cut back by 5 bases and J by 0 bases. The CDR3 DNA sequence: TGTGCCAGCAGCAAGACAGGGGCCCCGATCTCCTACGAGCAGTACTTC. Its translation: CASSKTGAPISYEQYF.

In DNA form, the CDR3 reads TGTGCCAGCAGCTTTTCCCCGGCTAGCGGGACGAAAAGCTCCTACAATGAGCAGTTCTTC. The encoded protein is CASSFSPASGTKSSYNEQFF. The gene calls are TRBV7-3 and TRBJ2-1, with 9 nucleotides matching TRBD2. V trimming: 3 bases; J trimming: 0 bases; junction bases outside the gene matches: 15. This CDR3 contains 20 residues. Germline V gene data show CDR1 as SGHTA and CDR2 as FQGTGA.

The J gene is TRBJ1-6, the V gene TRBV15; 7 nucleotides agree with TRBD1. This CDR3 is 15 amino acids long. V was pared by 3 bases and J by 7 bases, with 6 bases of the junction left unmatched. Germline CDR1 and CDR2: LNHNV and YYDKDF (reference sequence). The CDR3 region has the DNA TGTGCCACCAGCAGGGACAGGTCAGAAAATTCACCCCTCCACTTT. Translating gives CATSRDRSENSPLHF.

The DNA for the CDR3 is TGTGCCAGCAGCCCTGGACTAGCGTTAAGCACAGATACGCAGTATTTT. Translated, it gives CASSPGLALSTDTQYF. The chain employs TRBV7-9 and TRBJ2-3, with 9 nucleotides matching TRBD2. V lost 5 bases to trimming and J lost 0 bases; unmatched junction nucleotides: 6. There are 16 residues in the CDR3. Looked up from germline, CDR1 is SEHNR and CDR2 is FQNEAQ (reference sequence).

The V gene is TRBV29-1, the J gene TRBJ1-3; the D is unclear. With 2 bases removed from V and 0 bases from J, the gap between germline ends came to 8 bases. CDR3 size: 14 residues. Germline CDR1 and CDR2: SQVTM and ANQGSEA. CDR3 bases: TGCAGCGTTGAATCCGGGTACTCTGGAAACACCATATATTTT. It is translated as CSVESGYSGNTIYF.

The rearrangement links TRBV7-9 to TRBJ2-7; D gene uncertain. The V and J ends lost 5 bases and 1 base respectively, with 12 bases between them. CDR1 SEHNR and CDR2 FQNEAQ come from the germline V gene (reference sequence). The CDR3 is 14 amino acids. The DNA of the CDR3 is TGTGCCAGCAGCCCAGGTATCTTATCCTACGAGCAGTACTTC. Amino acid sequence: CASSPGILSYEQYF.

This chain uses TRBV6-5 with TRBJ2-2, with D perhaps matching TRBD1 (6 bases). This CDR3 is built from 15 residues. Germline loops: CDR1 MNHEY, CDR2 SVGAGI. V shed 0 bases and J shed 5 bases, with 10 bases lying between them. The CDR3 DNA follows: TGTGCCAGCAGTTACTCTACAGGGAAAACCGGGGAGCTGTTTTTT. It codes for CASSYSTGKTGELFF.

The V gene is TRBV4-3, the J gene TRBJ2-1; the D gene is possibly TRBD2 (5 bases). The CDR3 is 14 residues long. CDR1 and CDR2 from the germline V gene are LGHNA and YSLEER. V shed 5 bases and J shed 3 bases, with 11 bases lying between them. In nucleotides, the CDR3 is TGCGCCAGCAGCGAATTACGGGACTACAATGAGCAGTTCTTC. This codes for CASSELRDYNEQFF.

The genes are TRBV7-6 and TRBJ2-2; 8 bases agree with TRBD2. CDR3 length equals 16 residues. The V segment lost 5 bases and the J segment 8 bases; nucleotides outside the gene matches: 13. Germline CDR1 is SGHVS and CDR2 is FNYEAQ. CDR3 coding DNA: TGTGCCAGCAGCCCCCGGTATAGCGGGAAGGCTGGGGAGCTGTTTTTT. Its protein product is CASSPRYSGKAGELFF. The whole variable domain, filled in from reference TRBV7-6 and TRBJ2-2, reads GAGVSQSPRYKVTKRGQDVALRCDPISGHVSLYWYRQALGQGPEFLTYFNYEAQQDKSGLPNDRFSAERPEGSISTLTIQRTEQRDSAMYRCASSPRYSGKAGELFFGEGSRLTVL.

The chain carries TRBV2 and TRBJ2-2, with 8 bases fitting TRBD1. V lost 4 bases, J lost 4 bases, and 5 bases stayed unmatched. CDR3 length: 15 residues. CDR1 SNHLY and CDR2 FYNNEI come from the germline V gene. DNA of the CDR3: TGTGCCAGCAGTGGACAGGGGTTAGCCACCGGGGAGCTGTTTTTT. The encoded protein is CASSGQGLATGELFF.

The CDR3 protein is CASSLEIQTSYEQYF. The CDR3 nucleotides are TGTGCCAGCAGCTTAGAGATACAAACCTCCTACGAGCAGTACTTC. The rearrangement uses TRBV7-6 and TRBJ2-7; D is undetermined. The V and J ends lost 1 base and 0 bases respectively, with 10 bases between them. CDR3 length: 15 amino acids. The germline CDR1 and CDR2 sequences are SGHVS and FNYEAQ.

This clone came up many times. The chain joins TRBV28 to TRBJ1-2; TRBD1 matches 9 bases. The length of the CDR3 is 14 residues. Per the germline V gene, CDR1 is MDHEN and CDR2 is SYDVKM. V lost 9 bases to trimming and J lost 2 bases; unmatched junction nucleotides: 7. The CDR3 coding sequence is TGTGCCAGTTCGGCCGGGACAGGGAACTATGGCTACACCTTC. Translated, it gives CASSAGTGNYGYTF.

This chain links TRBV2 with TRBJ2-1; 8 bases are a match to TRBD1. Germline assignment: CDR1 SNHLY and CDR2 FYNNEI. This CDR3 region has 14 residues. V trimming: 6 bases; J trimming: 4 bases; junction bases outside the gene matches: 5. The CDR3 sequence is CASRDRVYYNEQFF. The CDR3 DNA is TGTGCCAGCAGGGACAGGGTATATTACAATGAGCAGTTCTTC.

This rearrangement joins TRBV6-5 to TRBJ2-3, with TRBD2 matching over 9 bases. Germline lookup yields CDR1 MNHEY and CDR2 SVGAGI. V was pared by 6 bases and J by 2 bases, with 6 bases of the junction left unmatched. The CDR3 runs 15 residues. The CDR3 DNA is TGTGCCAGCAGGTCTAGCGGGATTCTCACAGATACGCAGTATTTT. It codes for CASRSSGILTDTQYF.

This sequence joins TRBV27 and TRBJ2-7; 9 nucleotides agree with TRBD1. The CDR3 loop spans 14 amino acids. Trimming cost V 6 bases and J 4 bases; bases outside gene matches: 7. Germline V gene data show CDR1 as MNHEY and CDR2 as SMNVEV (reference sequence). CDR3 in DNA: TGTGCCAGCAGGCGAGGGACAGGGTTGTACGAGCAGTACTTC. Translating it yields CASRRGTGLYEQYF.

The chain joins TRBV6-5 to TRBJ1-5; the D is unclear. Trimming removed 8 bases at V and 6 bases at J, with 14 bases between. This CDR3 is 13 amino acids long. Germline V gives CDR1 MNHEY, CDR2 SVGAGI. The CDR3 DNA reads TGTGCCAGCGCACGGGGTTCGTTTCAGCCCCAGCATTTT. It encodes CASARGSFQPQHF.

This clone occurred a few times. The rearrangement links TRBV7-3 to TRBJ2-5, with 14 nucleotides matching TRBD2. The length of the CDR3 is 19 residues. The J segment lost 11 bases and the V segment lost 5 bases, leaving 22 bases of the junction unmatched. In germline, CDR1 is SGHTA, CDR2 FQGTGA. CDR3 nucleotide sequence: TGTGCCAGCAGCCTTCTCCTGGGGGTATCCGGGACTAGCGGGAGCCAGCAGTACTTC. The encoded protein is CASSLLLGVSGTSGSQQYF.

This chain connects TRBV7-2 to TRBJ2-5, with 10 positions matching TRBD2. Trimming cost V 1 base and J 9 bases; bases outside gene matches: 8. The CDR3 has 15 amino acids. In germline, CDR1 is SGHTA, CDR2 FQGNSA. CDR3 protein: CASSLGGSGRGSQYF. The CDR3 region has the DNA TGTGCCAGCAGCTTAGGGGGCAGCGGGAGGGGCTCCCAGTACTTC. The complete variable domain, with remaining parts taken from reference TRBV7-2 and TRBJ2-5, reads GAGVSQSPSNKVTEKGKDVELRCDPISGHTALYWYRQSLGQGLEFLIYFQGNSAPDKSGLPSDRFSAERTGGSVSTLTIQRTQQEDSAVYLCASSLGGSGRGSQYFGPGTRLLVL.

The V call is TRBV3-1 (or the pseudogene TRBV3-2), the J call TRBJ1-1, with a weak D call TRBD1 (6 bases). The germline V gene encodes CDR1 LGHDT and CDR2 YNNKEL (reference sequence). V was cut by 3 bases and J by 1 base, with 18 bases left in between. The CDR3 consists of 17 residues. The CDR3 loop reads CASSQLLRRGANTEAFF. CDR3 coding DNA: TGTGCCAGCAGCCAGCTCCTTCGTCGGGGGGCGAACACTGAAGCTTTCTTT.